The sequence of this T cell receptor (beta chain) was determined in a study of blood T cell repertoires in COVID-19. Study overall: The origin of the acute and convalescent COVID-19 samples was the United States, Italy and Spain.

Original data processing: Estimates of nucleated cell counts were drawn from the amplification of reference gene primers. Measured with immunoSEQ multiplex PCR; TCRdb has only the in-frame clones, and not every one. The V and J calls and clone size come from that table; D and trimming were worked out from the DNA. The data show under 150,000 clones, approximately 89% seen once. CDR1 is SGHTA and CDR2 is FQGNSA in the germline V gene. V shed 1 base and J shed 2 bases, with 9 bases lying between them. This CDR3 comprises 15 residues. This receptor was taken from a human donor in a cohort sampled during active COVID-19. Sequencing was performed on peripheral blood. V gene TRBV7-2 combines with J gene TRBJ2-1; the D is unclear. The CDR3 is CASSLGLPPYNEQFF. The CDR3 DNA sequence: TGTGCCAGCAGCTTAGGACTCCCCCCCTACAATGAGCAGTTCTTC.